A selection of T cell receptor beta chains follows, all from one sample in a study of blood T cell repertoires in COVID-19. The data were produced by immunoSEQ multiplex PCR, yet TCRdb's version contains in-frame clones alone and is incomplete. The repertoire has around 160,000 clones, around 84% of them found once; the top ten carry 15% to 20%. Sequenced material: peripheral blood. Receptor source: a woman over 75 with acute or convalescent COVID-19. CDR3s include the opening cysteine and the closing phenylalanine or tryptophan. Each record gives: V gene, D gene, clone size, J gene, CDR3 protein, CDR3 DNA. D genes are given only for firm matches. Size values are once, few and many counts, or a class for expanded clones, and some rows have none.

v_gene: TRBV5-1; d_gene: TRBD1; abundance: -; j_gene: TRBJ2-4; CDR3aa: CASSLETGGFNIQYF; CDR3nt: TGCGCCAGCAGCTTGGAGACAGGGGGTTTTAACATTCAGTACTTC
v_gene: TRBV5-4; d_gene: -; abundance: -; j_gene: TRBJ2-2; CDR3aa: CASSLWSSGLTGELFF; CDR3nt: TGTGCCAGCAGCTTGTGGTCCTCAGGGTTGACCGGGGAGCTGTTTTTT
v_gene: TRBV6-1; d_gene: TRBD1; abundance: -; j_gene: TRBJ1-2; CDR3aa: CASSEQGARGYTF; CDR3nt: TGTGCCAGCAGTGAACAGGGGGCGCGAGGCTACACCTTC
v_gene: TRBV2; d_gene: -; abundance: -; j_gene: TRBJ1-2; CDR3aa: CASSEGRQALLYGYTF; CDR3nt: TGTGCCAGCAGTGAAGGCAGACAGGCCCTACTTTATGGCTACACCTTC
v_gene: TRBV6-5; d_gene: -; abundance: few; j_gene: TRBJ1-1; CDR3aa: CASSYRGYTEAFF; CDR3nt: TGTGCCAGCAGTTACCGGGGTTACACTGAAGCTTTCTTT
v_gene: TRBV7-2; d_gene: TRBD2; abundance: -; j_gene: TRBJ2-1; CDR3aa: CASSILAGVPNEQFF; CDR3nt: TGTGCCAGCAGCATATTAGCGGGAGTTCCCAATGAGCAGTTCTTC
v_gene: TRBV29-1; d_gene: -; abundance: -; j_gene: TRBJ2-7; CDR3aa: CSVETRAKATYEQYF; CDR3nt: TGCAGCGTTGAAACTAGGGCCAAAGCTACCTACGAGCAGTACTTC
v_gene: TRBV10-2; d_gene: TRBD2; abundance: -; j_gene: TRBJ2-1; CDR3aa: CASRPLAGGWNEQFF; CDR3nt: TGCGCCAGCAGACCCCTGGCGGGAGGATGGAATGAGCAGTTCTTC
v_gene: TRBV5-1; d_gene: -; abundance: -; j_gene: TRBJ2-1; CDR3aa: CASSLRAGAVNNEQFF; CDR3nt: TGCGCCAGCAGCTTGAGGGCGGGGGCCGTTAACAATGAGCAGTTCTTC
v_gene: TRBV5-8; d_gene: TRBD1; abundance: -; j_gene: TRBJ1-1; CDR3aa: CASSLGVGGFTEAFF; CDR3nt: TGTGCCAGCAGCTTGGGAGTAGGGGGCTTTACTGAAGCTTTCTTT
v_gene: TRBV21-1; d_gene: -; abundance: -; j_gene: TRBJ2-3; CDR3aa: CASSKVRDQATDTQYF; CDR3nt: TGTGCCAGCAGCAAAGTACGGGATCAGGCCACAGATACGCAGTATTTT
v_gene: TRBV3-1/TRBV3-2; d_gene: -; abundance: -; j_gene: TRBJ1-5; CDR3aa: CASSRLNQPQHF; CDR3nt: TGTGCCAGCAGCCGTCTGAATCAGCCCCAGCATTTT
v_gene: TRBV1; d_gene: -; abundance: -; j_gene: TRBJ2-3; CDR3aa: CTSSPTTDTQYF; CDR3nt: TGCACCAGCAGCCCTACCACAGATACGCAGTATTTT
v_gene: TRBV7-2; d_gene: -; abundance: -; j_gene: TRBJ1-1; CDR3aa: CASSSSHTTEAFF; CDR3nt: TGTGCCAGCAGCTCGTCCCACACCACTGAAGCTTTCTTT
v_gene: TRBV7-9; d_gene: TRBD1; abundance: once; j_gene: TRBJ1-1; CDR3aa: CASSERDRGWAEAFF; CDR3nt: TGTGCCAGCAGCGAGAGGGACAGGGGTTGGGCTGAAGCTTTCTTT
v_gene: TRBV27; d_gene: -; abundance: -; j_gene: TRBJ2-3; CDR3aa: CASSPPAEGRRTDTQYF; CDR3nt: TGTGCCAGCAGTCCCCCCGCGGAGGGGAGACGCACAGATACGCAGTATTTT
v_gene: TRBV19; d_gene: TRBD1; abundance: -; j_gene: TRBJ1-2; CDR3aa: CASSLDRVVYGYTF; CDR3nt: TGTGCCAGTAGCCTGGACAGGGTAGTCTATGGCTACACCTTC
v_gene: TRBV2; d_gene: -; abundance: -; j_gene: TRBJ2-7; CDR3aa: CASTQAGIYEQYF; CDR3nt: TGTGCCAGCACTCAGGCAGGGATCTACGAGCAGTACTTC
v_gene: TRBV11-1; d_gene: TRBD1; abundance: -; j_gene: TRBJ2-2; CDR3aa: CASSRTGGVGTGELFF; CDR3nt: TGTGCCAGCAGCCGCACAGGGGGCGTCGGCACCGGGGAGCTGTTTTTT
v_gene: TRBV3-1/TRBV3-2; d_gene: -; abundance: -; j_gene: TRBJ2-6; CDR3aa: CASSQVSGTAGANVLTF; CDR3nt: TGTGCCAGCAGCCAAGTTAGCGGGACAGCTGGGGCCAACGTCCTGACTTTC
v_gene: TRBV10-2; d_gene: -; abundance: -; j_gene: TRBJ2-3; CDR3aa: CASSAGNVDTQYF; CDR3nt: TGCGCCAGCAGTGCCGGGAACGTAGATACGCAGTATTTT